This note documents a single T cell receptor beta chain sequence. Its specificity is unknown. This PCR relied on a set of 60 Vbeta primers and 13 Jbeta primers. Produced via immunoSEQ multiplex PCR; TCRdb's table is partial and in-frame only. The sample holds 70,000 to 90,000 clones, roughly 82% seen once. This entry comes from a study of cytomegalovirus exposure and HLA in healthy donors. Study findings and constraints: For most TCR sequences rarity was the rule, although some public TCRs occurred in many donors. Cytomegalovirus association was listed for approximately 160 TCR beta chains.

The germline gives CDR1 SGHKS, CDR2 YYEKEE (reference sequence). Trimming cost V 0 bases and J 1 base, with 19 bases left between them. CDR3 length: 18 residues. The chain couples TRBV5-5 to TRBJ2-5; D is possibly TRBD1 (5 bases). This receptor was taken from a male donor in good health and CMV-seropositive. Material: PBMCs. Here the CDR3 reads CASSLAARADRLQETQYF. CDR3 coding DNA: TGTGCCAGCAGCTTGGCGGCCAGGGCCGACCGTCTCCAAGAGACCCAGTACTTC. The whole variable domain, remainder taken from reference TRBV5-5 and TRBJ2-5, is DAGVTQSPTHLIKTRGQQVTLRCSPISGHKSVSWYQQVLGQGPQFIFQYYEKEERGRGNFPDRFSARQFPNYSSELNVNALLLGDSALYLCASSLAARADRLQETQYFGPGTRLLVL.